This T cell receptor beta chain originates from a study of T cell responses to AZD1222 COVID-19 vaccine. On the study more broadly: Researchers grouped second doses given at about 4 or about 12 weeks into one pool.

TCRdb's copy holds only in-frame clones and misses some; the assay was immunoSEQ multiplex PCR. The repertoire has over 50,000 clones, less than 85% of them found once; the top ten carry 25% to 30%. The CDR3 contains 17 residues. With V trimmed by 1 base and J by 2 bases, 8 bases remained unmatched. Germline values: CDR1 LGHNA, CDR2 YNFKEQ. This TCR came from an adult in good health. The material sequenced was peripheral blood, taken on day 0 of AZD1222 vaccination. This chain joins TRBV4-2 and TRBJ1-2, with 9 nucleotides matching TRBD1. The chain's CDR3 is CASSQAGPGTGNYGYTF. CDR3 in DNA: TGTGCCAGCAGCCAAGCCGGGCCCGGGACAGGGAACTATGGCTACACCTTC.